A selection of T cell receptor beta chains follows, all from one sample in a study of PD-1 blockade in classical Hodgkin lymphoma. The method was immunoSEQ multiplex PCR; TCRdb's version includes in-frame clones alone and lacks a portion of them. The repertoire has 40,000 to 55,000 clones, approximately 80% of them found once; the top ten carry about 20%. The sequenced sample was peripheral blood mononuclear cells (PBMCs), obtained before the fourth cycle of nivolumab. The receptor source for this set is a human donor with classical Hodgkin lymphoma. The conserved cysteine and the conserved F or W are not part of the CDR3 here.

j_call: TRBJ2-1
v_call: TRBV4-1
cdr3_aa: ASSGLAGGLGEQF

j_call: TRBJ1-2
v_call: TRBV5-5
cdr3_aa: ASSPEDRVYGYT

j_call: TRBJ1-6
v_call: TRBV5-4
cdr3_aa: ASSGGLQGPSPLH

j_call: TRBJ1-6
v_call: TRBV7-8
cdr3_aa: ASSEQRSGSPLH

j_call: TRBJ2-5
v_call: TRBV19
cdr3_aa: ASSRGTSGQETQY

j_call: TRBJ2-1
v_call: TRBV15
cdr3_aa: ATSRDRASWSGREQF

j_call: TRBJ1-2
v_call: TRBV2
cdr3_aa: ATFPIGVHYGYT

j_call: TRBJ1-5
v_call: TRBV10-3
cdr3_aa: AISESFGQNQPQH

j_call: TRBJ1-1
v_call: TRBV4-2
cdr3_aa: ASSQDLGVTEAF

j_call: TRBJ2-7
v_call: TRBV7-8
cdr3_aa: ASSLGTGTYEQY

j_call: TRBJ1-4
v_call: TRBV19
cdr3_aa: ASAGGQFNEKLF

j_call: TRBJ2-1
v_call: TRBV5-1
cdr3_aa: ASSLAGRGSYNEQF

j_call: TRBJ2-6
v_call: TRBV4-2
cdr3_aa: ASSQLTGGTGANVLT

j_call: TRBJ1-1
v_call: TRBV5-1
cdr3_aa: ASSAGTGAEAF

j_call: TRBJ2-7
v_call: TRBV12-5
cdr3_aa: ASGLVLGQEQY

j_call: TRBJ2-3
v_call: TRBV30
cdr3_aa: AWSVRADTQY

j_call: TRBJ2-7
v_call: TRBV19
cdr3_aa: ASSIMVGEAYEQY

j_call: TRBJ1-1
v_call: TRBV28
cdr3_aa: ASSLGTLRRGAF

j_call: TRBJ2-1
v_call: TRBV11-3
cdr3_aa: ASSLDPTGLYNEQF

j_call: TRBJ2-3
v_call: TRBV19
cdr3_aa: ASSFTGARRTQY

j_call: TRBJ2-7
v_call: TRBV15
cdr3_aa: ATSPKGGTGTYEQY

j_call: TRBJ2-2
v_call: TRBV7-9
cdr3_aa: ASSSRGNTGELF

j_call: TRBJ2-5
v_call: TRBV5-6
cdr3_aa: ASSLVGLALQETQY

j_call: TRBJ2-3
v_call: TRBV6-5
cdr3_aa: ASTPTSPTDTQY

j_call: TRBJ2-7
v_call: TRBV10-3
cdr3_aa: AISSAGGFYEQY

j_call: TRBJ2-7
v_call: TRBV5-6
cdr3_aa: ASSLSDSDEQY

j_call: TRBJ2-5
v_call: TRBV5-4
cdr3_aa: ASSSGTEKETQY

j_call: TRBJ2-1
v_call: TRBV27
cdr3_aa: ASSLGRGYNEQF

j_call: TRBJ2-2
v_call: TRBV18
cdr3_aa: ASSPAAGGNTGELF

j_call: TRBJ1-2
v_call: TRBV19
cdr3_aa: ASSVASTGNYGYT

j_call: TRBJ1-1
v_call: TRBV9
cdr3_aa: ASSDRGNTEAF

j_call: TRBJ2-2
v_call: TRBV7-2
cdr3_aa: ASSLVSAGGELF

j_call: TRBJ1-4
v_call: TRBV4-3
cdr3_aa: ASSQDRTGQGGTNEKLF

j_call: TRBJ2-7
v_call: TRBV30
cdr3_aa: AWSVSRTGPYEQY

j_call: TRBJ2-7
v_call: TRBV30
cdr3_aa: AWSELGVEQY

j_call: TRBJ2-5
v_call: TRBV6-1
cdr3_aa: ASSIQGGETQY

j_call: TRBJ1-1
v_call: TRBV4-3
cdr3_aa: ASSQDWQGITEAF

j_call: TRBJ2-7
v_call: TRBV20-1
cdr3_aa: SVAGAQSGD

j_call: TRBJ1-3
v_call: TRBV7-2
cdr3_aa: ASSLEWGNTIY

j_call: TRBJ2-3
v_call: TRBV2
cdr3_aa: ASSDGDTQY

j_call: TRBJ2-5
v_call: TRBV29-1
cdr3_aa: SVAEPGLPETQY

j_call: TRBJ1-1
v_call: TRBV10-3
cdr3_aa: AISRDFKAVNTEAF

j_call: TRBJ1-1
v_call: TRBV25-1
cdr3_aa: ASMVKQGEAF